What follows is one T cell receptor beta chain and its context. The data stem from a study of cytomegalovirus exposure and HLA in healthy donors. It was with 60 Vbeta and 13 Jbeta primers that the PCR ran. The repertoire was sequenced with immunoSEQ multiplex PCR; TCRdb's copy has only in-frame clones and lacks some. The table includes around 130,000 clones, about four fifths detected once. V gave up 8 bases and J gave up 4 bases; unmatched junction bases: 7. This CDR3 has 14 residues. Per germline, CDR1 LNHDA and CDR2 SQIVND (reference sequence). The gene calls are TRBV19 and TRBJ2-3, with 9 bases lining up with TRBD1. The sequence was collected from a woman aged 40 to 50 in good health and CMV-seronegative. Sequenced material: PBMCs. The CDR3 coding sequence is TGTGCCAGTGGACCGGGACAGGGATCAGATACGCAGTATTTT. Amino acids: CASGPGQGSDTQYF. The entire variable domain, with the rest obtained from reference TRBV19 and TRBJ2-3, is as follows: DGGITQSPKYLFRKEGQNVTLSCEQNLNHDAMYWYRQDPGQGLRLIYYSQIVNDFQKGDIAEGYSVSREKKESFPLTVTSAQKNPTAFYLCASGPGQGSDTQYFGPGTRLTVL.